This TCR beta chain derives from a study of cytotoxic CD8 clonotypes in ibrutinib-treated CLL (dated by TCRdb to the early 2020s). Regarding the complete study: The cohort was composed of under 12 relapsed/refractory and fewer than 16 treatment-naive patients; IGHV unmutated status was identified in roughly 17 patients. Partial responses were observed in around 25 patients and complete responses in 2; after a median follow-up of 68 months, remission was maintained in 15 or so patients and progression was observed in roughly twelve. Response samples were taken after a median of 12 months on treatment, ranging from about 6 to 40 months. On average, each sample had roughly 260,000 productive templates and tens of thousands of productive rearrangements. Of the 80 to 95 participants in the trial, about two dozen had longitudinal samples available. Cryopreserved peripheral blood mononuclear cells were collected at three points: before therapy, at response, and at either sustained remission or disease progression. Patients were still on ibrutinib when every remission and progressive disease sample was collected.

On a MiSeq, deep resolution sequencing aimed for a depth between 1 in 1 million and 1 in 200,000 T cells, with each clonotype covered 10x on average. TCR beta libraries were generated with the immunoSEQ hsTCRB Kit. For the original study's pipeline: ImmunoSEQ Data Assistant and ImmunoSEQ Analyzer were used for data analysis, and V, D and J genes were assigned according to IMGT definitions. Clonality, with values ranging from 0 to 1, was calculated as one minus the normalized Shannon entropy of productive rearrangement frequencies. Only overrepresented clonotypes making up at least 0.05% of the repertoire of each patient were included in the public clonotype analysis. Repertoires from some twelve age-matched healthy donors in immuneACCESS were used as clonality controls. Sourced from immuneACCESS, this table was stored by TCRdb with only in-frame sequences that have V and J called. A share of the clones is absent; for the studies checked, an unresolved V gene accounts for under half, and the remainder has no known explanation. Clonal size and the V and J genes are those of that table, whereas D and trimming came from the DNA. The sample table lists fewer than 200,000 clones, about 84% of them with a count of one. About 4.5% of the sample is taken by the ten largest.

A remark on this clone: Its cognate antigen has yet to be identified. There are no base qualities to consult, and no much larger clone falls within one base.

The study at large found these results: At ibrutinib response clonality went up, during sustained remission it held steady, and at progression it dropped back toward baseline. Public clonotypes were rare and either shrank or stayed stable during treatment, and the rise in clonality at ibrutinib response reflected expansion of private clonotypes. Sampling times were not matched between sustained-remission and progressing patients, and lymph node repertoires were not studied. At baseline, clonality was higher than in age-matched healthy donors and showed a strong correlation with circulating CD8+ T-cell counts.

Interpreted using the paper, the time point label stands for: around 25 months on ibrutinib. For TCR beta library preparation, roughly 2.1 micrograms of genomic DNA was extracted from cryopreserved PBMCs. Longitudinal blood samples from CLL patients receiving ibrutinib monotherapy were subjected to high-throughput TCR beta sequencing. The patients were enrolled in a single-center, open-label phase 2 trial of ibrutinib monotherapy. This TCR derives from a human donor with chronic lymphocytic leukemia. The sequenced sample was PBMCs, obtained after 24 months of ibrutinib treatment.

The encoded CDR3 is CASRGDRGPQETQYF. The bases are TGTGCCAGCAGGGGGGACAGGGGCCCCCAAGAGACCCAGTACTTC. Recombination connected TRBV28 to TRBJ2-5; TRBD1 lines up with 10 middle nucleotides. Taken from cysteine to phenylalanine, the CDR3 has 15 residues. Only the CDR3 DNA stays, 45 bases, in frame from base 1. For this chain, trimming is 6 bases at the V end and 1 base at the J end, and the number of junction bases without a gene match is 5. The germline V gene yields MDHEN for CDR1 and SYDVKM for CDR2. The variable domain in full, with residues beyond the CDR3 obtained from the reference TRBV28 and TRBJ2-5 genes, is DVKVTQSSRYLVKRTGEKVFLECVQDMDHENMFWYRQDPGLGLRLIYFSYDVKMKEKGDIPEGYSVSREKKERFSLILESASTNQTSMYLCASRGDRGPQETQYFGPGTRLLVL.